Sequencing of this T cell receptor (beta chain) was carried out in a study of blood T cell repertoires in COVID-19 (dated by TCRdb to 2020 to 2022). Context from the whole study: Collaborator samples came from the United States, Italy and Spain and covered acute and convalescent phases of COVID-19. The prospective study material was composed of cDNA or gDNA derived from T cells, B-cell-depleted T cells, or PBMCs. Deeply sampled blood TCRbeta repertoires from subjects exposed to, actively infected with, or recovered from COVID-19 were included in the dataset. The repertoires were released in a freely available public database intended as a resource for research on the immune response to SARS-CoV-2. The samples were drawn from two sources: the first 160 participants of the ongoing ImmuneRACE study, and some 1,300 subjects contributed by 6 global collaborators. The sample metadata nearly always contained a de-identified subject ID, COVID-19 status, age in years and sex. Where HLA class I and class II types were available, the types were taken from metadata supplied by the sample provider, not from assay-based typing. General study outcomes and caveats: The quantity of clinical and demographic metadata differed by source and by participant and was supplied without curation.

Compared with germline, V lacks 4 bases and J lacks 2 bases; bases without a gene match: 11. From cysteine to phenylalanine, the CDR3 is 19 amino acids long. Only the CDR3 region is kept as DNA, spanning 57 bases read in frame from base 1. In the germline V gene, CDR1 corresponds to SGHRS and CDR2 to YFSETQ. One collaborating source in Seattle enrolled patients while the patients were actively infected and followed the patients over time throughout the course of disease. The collaborating institutions used their own protocols to collect whole blood in K2EDTA tubes. For TCRbeta analysis, collaborators shipped samples as frozen whole blood, isolated PBMCs, or DNA extracted from either of those sample types. On this clone itself: The antigen this receptor binds is unknown. It has no much larger one-base neighbor in the sample; base qualities were not kept.

TCRbeta CDR3 regions were amplified from genomic DNA using the immunoSEQ Assay, a bias-controlled multiplex PCR. In the source study's methods: Within the assay, amplification of reference gene primers was used to estimate how many nucleated cells each sample contained. Sequence reads were collapsed and filtered to measure the absolute abundance of every unique TCRbeta CDR3 rearrangement. For each sample, productive Simpson clonality was calculated as the square root of Simpson's diversity index across productive rearrangements. The table comes from immuneACCESS by way of TCRdb, which keeps in-frame sequences with V and J called. Part of the clones is missing from these tables; in studies checked, under half for an unresolved V gene and the rest for unknown reasons. V and J calls plus clone size are reproduced from that table; the DNA served to infer D and trimming. This sample has roughly 160,000 clones in its table, and approximately 85% of those were observed once. 7.5% to 8.5% of the sample comes from the top ten.

This sequence was found in a woman aged 60-70 years with COVID-19, enrolled during active disease. What was sequenced was peripheral blood. Recombination connected TRBV5-1 to TRBJ2-3; 15 central bases correspond to TRBD2. In nucleotides, the sequence is TGCGCCAGCAGCCCCGGACTAGCGGGGGGGACACCTCTCACAGATACGCAGTATTTT. The encoded protein is CASSPGLAGGTPLTDTQYF.